Given below is one TCR beta chain in context. Its antigen is unidentified. The data were taken from a study of T cells in narcolepsy. About the research overall: Healthy controls were enrolled alongside patients with narcolepsy type 1 or type 2.

Study results and caveats: Some memory CD4+ repertoires had no autoreactive clone sequences. Autoreactive HCRT-specific and TRIB2-specific clonotypes were marked in same-patient CSF-versus-blood CD4+ comparisons. Blood of same and different patients, but not healthy controls, reportedly held recurring autoreactive clonotypes.

V was pared by 5 bases and J by 7 bases, with 8 bases of the junction left unmatched. Germline CDR1 SGHTA, CDR2 FQGTGA. This CDR3 region has 16 residues. Here immunoSEQ multiplex PCR was the method, and the copy in TCRdb shows in-frame clones only, minus some. The data show about 32,000 clones, roughly 80% seen once. The sequence was collected from a human donor in good health. The rearrangement uses TRBV7-3 and TRBJ2-1; TRBD2 agrees at 13 bases. Source material: memory (CD45RA-) CD4+ T cells from blood. Here the CDR3 reads CASSPGTSGTRNEQFF. CDR3 sequence (DNA): TGTGCCAGCAGCCCGGGGACTAGCGGGACCCGGAATGAGCAGTTCTTC.